Listed below are T cell receptor beta chains from one sample, sequenced in a study of blood T cells in healthy people across ages. TCRdb called the 5' RACE reads again in MiXCR, with one record for every CDR3 protein. The sample has around 800,000 distinct CDR3 sequences; approximately 55% are singletons. Sample: blood. The receptors stem from a man of 80 years or more in good health. Each CDR3 is given with its conserved first and last residue. Each record gives: J gene, D gene, clone size, V gene, CDR3 DNA, CDR3 protein. A D gene is named only where the DNA matches it firmly. Size values are once, few and many counts, or a class for expanded clones, and some rows have none.

>TRBJ2-1|.|few|TRBV29-1
TGCAGCGTCACCCGACAGTACAATGAGCAGTTCTTC
CSVTRQYNEQFF
>TRBJ1-1|.|.|TRBV20-1
TGCAGTGCTAGAGATCAGGGGCCTAGTAAGAACACTGAAGCTTTCTTT
CSARDQGPSKNTEAFF
>TRBJ2-7|TRBD1|.|TRBV29-1
TGCAGCGTTGAGGACAGGGAAACCTACGAGCAGTACTTC
CSVEDRETYEQYF
>TRBJ2-4|.|few|TRBV5-1
TGCGCCAGCAGCTTGAGGGCAGGGAACCAAAACATTCAGTACTTC
CASSLRAGNQNIQYF
>TRBJ1-1|TRBD1|few|TRBV20-1
TGCAGTGCTAGAAAGGACAGGATGAACACTGAAGCTTTCTTT
CSARKDRMNTEAFF
>TRBJ2-2|.|few|TRBV29-1
TGCAGCTGCCGGGACACCGGGGAGCTGTTTTTT
CSCRDTGELFF
>TRBJ2-7|TRBD1|.|TRBV3-1
TGTGCCAGCAGCGGAATCGACAGGGCCGAGCAGTACTTC
CASSGIDRAEQYF
>TRBJ2-3|.|few|TRBV29-1
TGCAGCGTTTCCGGGACGGGGAGCACAGATACGCAGTATTTT
CSVSGTGSTDTQYF
>TRBJ2-1|TRBD1|.|TRBV20-1
TGCAGTGCTCCCCACAGGGGAAGTGAGCAGTTCTTC
CSAPHRGSEQFF
>TRBJ1-2|.|.|TRBV24-1
TGTGCCACCAGTGATTTGGGTGCTAACTATGGCTACACCTTC
CATSDLGANYGYTF
>TRBJ2-5|.|once|TRBV25-1
TGTGCCAGCAGTCTTCCAGGATCCTACAATGAGCAGTACTTC
CASSLPGSYNEQYF
>TRBJ1-2|TRBD1|few|TRBV12-3/TRBV12-4
TGTGCCAGCACCCAGGGGGCGGCCGGCTATGGCTACACCTTC
CASTQGAAGYGYTF
>TRBJ1-4|.|.|TRBV13
TGTGCCAGCAGCCCCCCCCTTCCAACTAATGAAAAACTGTTTTTT
CASSPPLPTNEKLFF
>TRBJ2-1|TRBD2|.|TRBV12-3/TRBV12-4
TGTGCCAGCAGTTTAGCCCTTGGGCTAGCGGGAGAGGGGGAGCAGTTCTTC
CASSLALGLAGEGEQFF
>TRBJ2-5|.|.|TRBV6-1
TGTGCCAGCCAGGGGCCCCGAGGAGAGACCCAGTACTTC
CASQGPRGETQYF
>TRBJ2-3|.|.|TRBV7-3
TGTGCCAGCAGCTTAGGAACAGGGGGGGGGAGCACAGATACGCAGTATTTT
CASSLGTGGGSTDTQYF
>TRBJ1-2|.|few|TRBV5-1
TGCGCCAGCAGCCCTACCGGCGACGACTATGGCTACACCTTC
CASSPTGDDYGYTF
>TRBJ2-3|.|few|TRBV18
TGTGCCAGCTCACTCGGCATGGTCCAGGATACGCAGTATTTT
CASSLGMVQDTQYF
>TRBJ2-4|.|.|TRBV6-1
TGTGCCAGCTGGGGGGGACACCGGTACTTC
CASWGGHRYF
>TRBJ1-2|TRBD1|few|TRBV12-3/TRBV12-4
TGTGCCAGCAGTATACGACAGGGGGCAAGGGGCTACACCTTC
CASSIRQGARGYTF
>TRBJ2-3|.|few|TRBV6-1
TGTGCCAGCACCGAGGGACATTTACAGGCAGATACGCAGTATTTT
CASTEGHLQADTQYF
>TRBJ2-1|TRBD2|.|TRBV18
TGTGCCAGCTCGTCGACTAGCGGGAGCCGTCTAGATGAGCAGTTCTTC
CASSSTSGSRLDEQFF
>TRBJ2-5|.|.|TRBV20-1
TGCAGTGCTAGACCACCTTTAGGGGTCGAGACCCAGTACTTC
CSARPPLGVETQYF
>TRBJ1-6|TRBD1|.|TRBV6-1
TGTGCCAGCAGTGGCCGGGACAGGGGGAGTTCACCCCTCCACTTT
CASSGRDRGSSPLHF
>TRBJ2-7|.|many|TRBV20-1
TGCAGTGCTCCCGAGCTAGGGGCCTACGAGCAGTACTTC
CSAPELGAYEQYF
>TRBJ2-1|TRBD1|few|TRBV29-1
TGCAGCTCCCGGACAGGGGGTCTGGAGCAGTTCTTC
CSSRTGGLEQFF
>TRBJ2-6|.|.|TRBV5-8
TGTGCCAGCAGCTTGGCCAGGGCTGGGGCCAACGTCCTGACTTTC
CASSLARAGANVLTF
>TRBJ2-1|.|.|TRBV12-3/TRBV12-4
TGTGCCAGCAGCACCGGAGGGCCGCACAATGAGCAGTTCTTC
CASSTGGPHNEQFF
>TRBJ2-6|.|.|TRBV21-1
TGTGCCAGCACGACCGTGTCCCGGCAGAGCTCTGGGGCCAACGTCCTGACTTTC
CASTTVSRQSSGANVLTF
>TRBJ2-3|.|few|TRBV10-3
TGTGCCATCGGGCACGGGACGGGAGAGAACAGATACGCGTATTTT
CAIGHGTGENRYAYF
>TRBJ1-1|.|.|TRBV20-1
TGCAGTGCTAGAGAGCAGACTGAAGCTTTCTTT
CSAREQTEAFF
>TRBJ2-7|.|.|TRBV27
TGTGCCAGCAGTCCTCGAGGGGAGTTTGGTCTTTACGAGCAGTACTTC
CASSPRGEFGLYEQYF
>TRBJ2-6|.|.|TRBV9
TGTGCCAGCAGCCCAGACACCTCTGGGGCCAACGTCCTGACTTTC
CASSPDTSGANVLTF
>TRBJ2-7|.|few|TRBV28
TGTGCCAGCAGTTTAGGGCGGAGGGGCCGGGAGCAGTACTTC
CASSLGRRGREQYF
>TRBJ2-6|TRBD1|.|TRBV3-1
TGTGCCAGCAGGCCCGGGACAGGGAGAGGGGCCAACGTCCTGACTTTC
CASRPGTGRGANVLTF
>TRBJ1-4|TRBD1|few|TRBV29-1
TGCAGCGTACCGGACAGGACAACTAATGAAAAACTGTTTTTT
CSVPDRTTNEKLFF
>TRBJ2-1|TRBD2|many|TRBV27
TGTGCCAGCAGTTTATCGATACTAGCGGGATACAATGAGCAGTTCTTC
CASSLSILAGYNEQFF
>TRBJ2-7|TRBD2|.|TRBV20-1
TGCAGTGCTACAAGCGGGAGTGAGCAGTACTTC
CSATSGSEQYF
>TRBJ2-2|.|.|TRBV13
TGTGCCAGCAGCCCCAGCCCTCCGACCGGGGAGCTGTTTTTT
CASSPSPPTGELFF
>TRBJ2-7|TRBD2|.|TRBV20-1
TGCAGTGCTAGACAACAAAGCGGGAGGGGGTCCTACAATGAGCAGTACTTC
CSARQQSGRGSYNEQYF
>TRBJ2-5|TRBD2|.|TRBV5-1
TGCGCCAGCAGCCCCGGGAGCGGGGGCCAAGAGACCCAGTACTTC
CASSPGSGGQETQYF
>TRBJ2-2|.|.|TRBV12-3/TRBV12-4
TGTGCCAGCAGTTTAGCCAGGGCCGCCGATACCGGGGAGCTGTTTTTT
CASSLARAADTGELFF
>TRBJ2-5|.|.|TRBV11-2
TGTGCCAGCAGCTTAGATATTGAGGCAGGGACGAGGGAGCAGTACTTC
CASSLDIEAGTREQYF
>TRBJ2-7|.|many|TRBV2
TGTGCCAGCAGTGAAGCGCTTCGGAGAGCCTACGAGCAGTACTTC
CASSEALRRAYEQYF
>TRBJ2-1|TRBD2|few|TRBV3-1
TGTGCCAGCAGCCAGAGGGGCCTAGCGGGATTTAAGAATGAGCAGTTCTTC
CASSQRGLAGFKNEQFF
>TRBJ2-7|.|.|TRBV2
TGTGCCAGCAGTGAATGGGGTGACGCTAAGCGCGAGCAGTACTTC
CASSEWGDAKREQYF
>TRBJ2-7|.|few|TRBV29-1
TGCAGCGGCCGCGATACCTACGAGCAGTACTTC
CSGRDTYEQYF
>TRBJ2-5|.|.|TRBV18
TGTGCCAGCTCACCAGGGCATAGAGAAGAGACCCAGTACTTC
CASSPGHREETQYF
>TRBJ2-7|.|.|TRBV20-1
TGCAGTGCACTACCGACGGGTTTCTACGAGCAGTACTTC
CSALPTGFYEQYF